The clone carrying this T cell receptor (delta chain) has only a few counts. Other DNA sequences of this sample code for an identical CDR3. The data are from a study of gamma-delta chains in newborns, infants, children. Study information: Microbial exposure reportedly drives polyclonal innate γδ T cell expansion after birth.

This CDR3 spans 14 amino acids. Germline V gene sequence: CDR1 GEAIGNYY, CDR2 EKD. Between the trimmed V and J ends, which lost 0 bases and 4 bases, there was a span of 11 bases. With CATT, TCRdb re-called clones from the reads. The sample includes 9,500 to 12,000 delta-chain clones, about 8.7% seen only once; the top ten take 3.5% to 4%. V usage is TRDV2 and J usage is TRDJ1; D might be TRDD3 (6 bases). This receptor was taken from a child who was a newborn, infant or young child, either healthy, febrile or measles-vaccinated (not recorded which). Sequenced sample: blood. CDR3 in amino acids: CACDTAGIRDKLIF. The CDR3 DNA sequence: TGTGCCTGTGACACCGCGGGGATTCGCGATAAACTCATCTTT.